This T cell receptor beta chain was captured by sequencing in a study of a mutant IDH1 vaccine in newly diagnosed glioma. Profiling relied on immunoSEQ multiplex PCR, and the TCRdb table lists in-frame clones only, not all of them. The sample consists of 53,000 or so clones, roughly 78% of them appearing once. Indicated time point: week 5, during vaccination. Every vaccine dose comprised 300 ug of mutant IDH1 20-mer peptide plus topical imiquimod. Trimming shortened V by 6 bases and J by 6 bases, and 8 bases separated the two germline ends. The CDR3 runs 12 residues. CDR1 MNHNS and CDR2 SASEGT come from the germline V gene. Turning to this clone: Its antigen is not identified.

Sequenced here: PBMCs, sampled from a glioma patient whose treatment included an IDH1 peptide vaccine. The rearrangement joins TRBV6-1 to TRBJ1-4; tentatively, D is TRBD1 (6 bases). The TCR comes from a man in his fifties or sixties with glioma. CDR3 coding DNA: TGTGCCAGCAGGGCAGGGGATGAAAAACTGTTTTTT. Its translation is CASRAGDEKLFF.